The rows below give T cell receptor beta chains drawn from one sample of a study of T cell responses to AZD1222 COVID-19 vaccine. The data were produced by immunoSEQ multiplex PCR, yet TCRdb's version contains in-frame clones alone and is incomplete. Of about 120,000 clones detected, about nine tenths appear once; the ten largest clones hold about 2.5%. The sequenced sample was peripheral blood, obtained 28 days after the second AZD1222 dose. These receptors were taken from an adult who received the AZD1222 COVID-19 vaccine. Both conserved end residues are part of each CDR3. Fields, in order: J gene, clone size, D gene, V gene, CDR3 DNA, CDR3 protein. The D gene is left open where the match is weak. Some rows mark clone size as missing; the rest say once, few, many or name a class of expanded clone.

TRBJ1-5	.	TRBD1	TRBV19	TGTGCCAGTAGTGTTGGGACAGTAAGCAATCAGCCCCAGCATTTT	CASSVGTVSNQPQHF
TRBJ1-2	.	TRBD1	TRBV5-1	TGCGCCAGCAGCTTGGGACAGGGCGGGAGTTCTAACTATGGCTACACCTTC	CASSLGQGGSSNYGYTF
TRBJ1-4	.	TRBD1	TRBV18	TGTGCCAGCTCACCGAGGCAGGGGGGAACTAATGAAAAACTGTTTTTT	CASSPRQGGTNEKLFF
TRBJ1-1	.	.	TRBV21-1	TGTGCCAGCAGCAAAGAAGGGACAGGGGGCCGAACTGAAGCTTTCTTT	CASSKEGTGGRTEAFF
TRBJ2-2	few	.	TRBV5-4	TGTGCCAGCAGCTTCGGGCAGGGGGGTCGGACCGGGGAGCTGTTTTTT	CASSFGQGGRTGELFF
TRBJ2-3	.	.	TRBV7-9	TGTGCCAGCAGCTCCAGTGGACGGACCTACACAGATACGCAGTATTTT	CASSSSGRTYTDTQYF
TRBJ2-2	.	TRBD2	TRBV5-1	TGCGCCAGCAGCTTGTTTGCTAGCGGGGCCGGGGCAACCGGGGAGCTGTTTTTT	CASSLFASGAGATGELFF
TRBJ2-3	.	.	TRBV19	TGTGCCAGTAGTAAGCGGGCCCCGAGCTCTAGCACAGATACGCAGTATTTT	CASSKRAPSSSTDTQYF
TRBJ1-5	few	TRBD1	TRBV4-3	TGCGCCAGCAGCCAAGAATTCAGGGGGGATCAGCCCCAGCATTTT	CASSQEFRGDQPQHF
TRBJ1-2	.	.	TRBV5-5	TGTGCCAGTTACAAATGGACCGGGGGGTTCGATGGCTACACCTTC	CASYKWTGGFDGYTF
TRBJ1-1	.	TRBD1	TRBV6-5	TGTGCCAGCAGGCGGGACAGGGATTTTGGCACTGAAGCTTTCTTT	CASRRDRDFGTEAFF
TRBJ2-1	.	.	TRBV7-3	TGTGCCAGCAGCCGGGGCCCGACTAATGAGCAGTTCTTC	CASSRGPTNEQFF
TRBJ2-2	.	.	TRBV21-1	TGTGCCAGCAGCAAAAAGGGGACTAGCGGGGCGAACACCGGGGAGCTGTTTTTT	CASSKKGTSGANTGELFF
TRBJ2-5	.	TRBD1	TRBV11-2	TGTGCCAGCAGAAGACAGGGGTGGGGGGAGACCCAGTACTTC	CASRRQGWGETQYF
TRBJ2-5	.	.	TRBV11-2	TGTGCCAGCAGCTTAGCCCCCCTTTGGCAAGAGACCCAGTACTTC	CASSLAPLWQETQYF
TRBJ1-2	.	.	TRBV5-6	TGTGCCAGCAGCTTGGTGGGGGGGCAAGTCTATGGCTACACCTTC	CASSLVGGQVYGYTF
TRBJ1-6	.	.	TRBV6-2/TRBV6-3	TGTGCCAGCAGTTACCTCTTGGGACCTTCACCCCTCCACTTT	CASSYLLGPSPLHF
TRBJ1-2	.	TRBD1	TRBV6-5	TGTGCCAGCAGTTACCCCGACAGGGGGACGTATGGCTACACCTTC	CASSYPDRGTYGYTF
TRBJ1-2	.	.	TRBV28	TGTGCCAGCAGTTTATCAGCAGGGGTAGGAGGCTACACCTTC	CASSLSAGVGGYTF
TRBJ2-3	.	.	TRBV9	TGTGCCAGCAGCGATGGCCTTGTCACAGATACGCAGTATTTT	CASSDGLVTDTQYF
TRBJ2-1	.	.	TRBV4-1	TGCGCCAGCAGCCAAGAGACCCGCCCCACCTACAATGAGCAGTTCTTC	CASSQETRPTYNEQFF
TRBJ1-2	.	TRBD1	TRBV2	TGTGCCAGCAGTGAATTGGGCACGACAGGGGGCTATGGCTACACCTTC	CASSELGTTGGYGYTF
TRBJ2-3	.	.	TRBV21-1	TGTGCCAGCAGCCGCCTCGGGGACTCGGGGTACGGGGATACGCAGTATTTT	CASSRLGDSGYGDTQYF
TRBJ1-5	.	.	TRBV14	TGTGCCAGCAGCCAAGAACGGGATCAGCCCCAGCATTTT	CASSQERDQPQHF
TRBJ1-5	.	.	TRBV7-9	TGTGCCAGCAGCATTGATTATCAGCCCCAGCATTTT	CASSIDYQPQHF
TRBJ1-1	.	.	TRBV5-1	TGCGCCAGCAGCTTGGAGGGTTGGGGCACTGAAGCTTTCTTT	CASSLEGWGTEAFF
TRBJ1-1	once	.	TRBV27	TGTGCCAGCAGTCCACAGACAGGAAAGAACACTGAAGCTTTCTTT	CASSPQTGKNTEAFF
TRBJ1-2	.	TRBD1	TRBV5-5	TGTGCCAGCAGCCCAATACAGGGGGCCCCCTATGGCTACACCTTC	CASSPIQGAPYGYTF
TRBJ2-1	.	TRBD1	TRBV6-2/TRBV6-3	TGTGCCAGCAGTTCTGGACAGGGGACTGAGCAGTTCTTC	CASSSGQGTEQFF
TRBJ1-4	.	.	TRBV7-2	TGTGCCAGCAGCTTAGCACGGGGGCCTAATGAAAAACTGTTTTTT	CASSLARGPNEKLFF
TRBJ1-1	.	TRBD1	TRBV6-2/TRBV6-3	TGTGCCAGCAGTTACCAGGGGGTAAGGACTGAAGCTTTCTTT	CASSYQGVRTEAFF
TRBJ2-7	.	.	TRBV21-1	TGTGCCAGCAGCAATTTCCCCCAGGGTAACGTAGGTTCCGAGCAGTACTTC	CASSNFPQGNVGSEQYF
TRBJ2-3	.	.	TRBV6-5	TGTGCCAGCAAGTCTCTAGCCTCTGGCACAGATACGCAGTATTTT	CASKSLASGTDTQYF
TRBJ1-5	.	.	TRBV4-3	TGCGCCAGCAGCCAAGAAAGGGATTTGGCGCCCCAGCATTTT	CASSQERDLAPQHF
TRBJ2-4	once	.	TRBV2	TGTGCCAGCAGTGAATGGGACACGCTAGCCAAAAACATTCAGTACTTC	CASSEWDTLAKNIQYF
TRBJ2-7	.	TRBD1	TRBV9	TGTGCCAGCAGCGCGATGGGACAGGGGACCTACGAGCAGTACTTC	CASSAMGQGTYEQYF
TRBJ1-6	.	.	TRBV21-1	TGTGCCAGCATAGGAACAGGGGAGAACTCACCCCTCCACTTT	CASIGTGENSPLHF
TRBJ1-2	few	.	TRBV7-9	TGTGCCAGCAGCCCCAGGGTAGGCTATGGCTACACCTTC	CASSPRVGYGYTF
TRBJ1-1	.	.	TRBV10-3	TGTGCCATCAGTGAGTCGAGGGCGGACACTGAAGCTTTCTTT	CAISESRADTEAFF
TRBJ1-2	.	.	TRBV11-2	TGTGCCAGCAGCTTTAGCGGGAGGGGTGGCTACACCTTC	CASSFSGRGGYTF
TRBJ1-2	.	TRBD1	TRBV6-6	TGTGCCAGCAGTTACTCAAACGACAGGGGAAGCTATGGCTACACCTTC	CASSYSNDRGSYGYTF
TRBJ1-5	.	TRBD1	TRBV18	TGTGCCAGCTCGCCGACAGGGTCGGATCAGCCCCAGCATTTT	CASSPTGSDQPQHF